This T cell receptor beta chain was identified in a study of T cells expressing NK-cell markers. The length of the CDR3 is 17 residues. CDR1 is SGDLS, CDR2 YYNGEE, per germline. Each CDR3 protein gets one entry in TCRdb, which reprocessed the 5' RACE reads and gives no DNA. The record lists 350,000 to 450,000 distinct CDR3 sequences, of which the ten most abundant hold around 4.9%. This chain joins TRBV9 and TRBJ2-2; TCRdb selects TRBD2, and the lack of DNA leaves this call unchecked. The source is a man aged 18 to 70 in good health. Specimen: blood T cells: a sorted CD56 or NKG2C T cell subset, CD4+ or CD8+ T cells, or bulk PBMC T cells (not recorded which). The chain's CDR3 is CASSVVSSFSNTGELFF.